This T cell receptor beta chain was found in a study of CD8+ T cells in alopecia areata (dated by TCRdb to about 2018). About the full investigation: Treated patients were enrolled in an open-label pilot trial of oral tofacitinib, 5 to 10 mg twice daily, for moderate-to-severe alopecia areata. Tofacitinib was administered for 6 to 18 months, and 6 months of follow-up off drug were then conducted to assess delayed response and recurrence. In treated patients, disease severity was measured using the SALT score, which gives the percentage of scalp surface area affected. High-throughput TCRbeta sequencing was used to examine T cell clonal expansion in alopecia areata in both the C3H/HeJ mouse model and human patients. Human TCRbeta sequencing covered scalp tissue and sorted CD4+ and CD8+ peripheral blood T cells from patchy and totalis/universalis alopecia areata patients and healthy controls. Biopsies were taken from tofacitinib-treated patients at baseline and again at 4 and 24 weeks into treatment, and several of those patients also had a later scalp biopsy. Clonality in the scalp was compared among normal scalp (n=4), patchy alopecia areata scalp (n=8), and alopecia totalis/universalis scalp (n=8). RNA was obtained with the PAXgene miRNA kit for fixed scalp, the miRNeasy kit for PBMCs, and the RNeasy kit for mouse skin. TCRbeta CDR3 regions were amplified by immunoSEQ multiplex PCR using 35 Vbeta forward and 13 Jbeta reverse primers.

The library was built by means of the immunoSEQ multiplex PCR assay. RNA was extracted from all samples and reverse transcribed into cDNA as template for TCR sequencing. SuperScript III was used for first-strand cDNA synthesis, primed with a 2:1 mix of oligo-dT and random hexamers. Amplification bias was assessed with a synthetic immune receptor repertoire, and residual bias was removed computationally. Per the original workflow: Raw reads were preprocessed to remove errors, and CDR3 was defined according to IMGT conventions as the region from the conserved cysteine to phenylalanine. To get clonality, Shannon entropy was normalized by log2 of the number of productive unique TCRs and the result was subtracted from 1. Whether scalp clones were CD4 or CD8 was inferred by matching scalp TCRbeta sequences against CD4 and CD8 repertoires sorted from blood. Held by TCRdb, this immuneACCESS table contains in-frame sequences only and omits some clones. Under half of the omission traces to an unresolved V gene where checked; the cause of the rest is unknown. Clone size and V and J calls were adopted from that table, with D and trimming inferred from the DNA. The sample includes about 210,000 clones, with less than 75% observed a single time. Around 1.4% of the sample is taken by the ten largest.

A remark on this clone: What this receptor recognizes is not known. Base qualities are not at hand, and no much larger clone is one base apart.

Sample time point, as interpreted from the label and publication: less than five weeks on oral tofacitinib. Per the publication, the treatment or condition label means: oral pan-JAK inhibitor, 5-10 mg twice daily. Lesional scalp punch biopsies and peripheral blood were collected from alopecia areata patients. PBMCs were isolated by density centrifugation and stained for CD3, CD4 and CD8, and CD4+ and CD8+ T cells were sorted on a FACSAria. From its cysteine to its phenylalanine, the CDR3 spans 13 amino acids. Of all the DNA, just the CDR3 is kept, 39 bases in frame from base 1. At the junction V is shortened by 6 bases and J by 5 bases, with 14 bases in between. As encoded in the germline V gene, CDR1 is MNHEY while CDR2 is SVGAGI. Study-wide conclusions, independent of this receptor: Resident alphabeta T cells in normal human skin are also sequenced, complicating scalp TCR repertoire analysis, unlike mouse skin dominated by gammadelta T cells. Many expanded lesional clones persisted in scalp and blood during tofacitinib treatment, which may partly explain relapse after stopping treatment. Shared TCR sequences between patients were less evident than in mice, which may be partly attributable to HLA diversity in the patient population. Tofacitinib significantly decreased scalp clonality and the number of expanded CD8+ clones among the top 100 scalp clones. Compared with normal scalp, lesional scalp, particularly in alopecia totalis/universalis, had higher clonality and more expanded CD8+ clones, which suggests antigenic drive. Because the treated cohort was small and had just a single nonresponder, larger studies are needed to establish links between baseline CD8+ expansion and response.

The sequenced sample was CD4+ T cells sorted from blood, obtained at week 4, from a patient treated with tofacitinib. The receptor chain draws on TRBV6-5 and TRBJ2-7; no D segment can be confidently identified. The TCR was taken from a human donor with alopecia areata. The CDR3 in this case is CASRDTALDEQYF. The nucleotide sequence reads TGTGCCAGCAGAGACACGGCGCTGGACGAGCAGTACTTC.